This T cell receptor (beta chain) was documented in a study of blood T cell repertoires in acute mononucleosis (dated by TCRdb to the early 2020s). With respect to the entire study: Convalescent samples, which represented the memory response, were taken 5 to 8 months after the acute presentation. The mean blood EBV load was 3.5 to 4 log10 genome copies per million B cells in acute infection and under 3 at convalescence. Study-wide findings and limitations: Because only a fraction of each donor's blood was analyzed, sampling error might partly explain the low overlap between acute and convalescent clonotypes. GLC-BM selection appeared to involve both chains, including public TCRbeta motifs on BV14-BJ2 and BV20-BJ1 alongside a TCRalpha motif on AV5-AJ31. Although only around 9.6% of unique acute clonotypes carried over into convalescence, these persisting clonotypes made up most of the response, and the remainder were seemingly replaced by new, diverse de novo clonotypes. With only a few donors in the cohort, group averages were based on very few individuals.

This clone was seen more than once but under ten times. Base-call qualities are not available, and no considerably larger clone is one nucleotide away. The time point label of this sample denotes: convalescence about 6 months (5-8 months) after acute presentation (visit 7). Over the course of primary infection, this study followed CD8 T cell responses against two immunodominant EBV epitopes, BRLF1 109 (YVL-BR) and BMLF1 280 (GLC-BM). A positive serum heterophile antibody test together with EBV viral capsid antigen-specific IgM pointed to primary EBV infection. Magnetic positive selection (MACS) was first used to enrich total CD8 T cells from PBMCs. Live CD3+ CD8+ tetramer+ cells were sorted on a FACSAria III to over 85% purity. A PE-conjugated tetramer loaded with the BMLF1 280-288 peptide was used for cell sorting. After tetramer sorting, TCR repertoires of EBV epitope-specific CD8 T cells were deep-sequenced directly ex vivo at acute infection and at convalescence. The donors were a few individuals between roughly 18 and 30 years old who had clinical acute infectious mononucleosis along with laboratory evidence of primary EBV infection. Heparinized peripheral blood was collected when donors presented clinically with mononucleosis symptoms and again about 6 months afterward. Ficoll-Paque density gradient centrifugation was used to isolate PBMCs.

CDR1 and CDR2 (SGDLS, YYNGEE) derive from the germline V gene. V loses 0 bases, J loses 6 bases, and the germline ends lie 19 bases apart. The CDR3 measures 17 amino acids from cysteine to phenylalanine. The DNA shown is the 51-base CDR3, in frame from base 1. For TCR profiling, total RNA from no fewer than 9,000 sorted tetramer+ CD8 T cells was reverse transcribed into cDNA. CDR3 regions were PCR-amplified with primers annealing to V and J regions, and unique molecular identifiers were added to track templates. The immunoSEQ platform, including its sequencing and error-correction standards, was used to profile TCRalpha and TCRbeta chains. Per the authors' processing: Clonal copy numbers were corrected for sequencing and PCR errors, and IMGT conventions were followed to define CDR3s. Analysis was restricted to productive rearrangements and performed with immunoSEQ Analyzer versions 2.0 and 3.0, while gene-pairing frequencies underwent further processing in Microsoft Excel. Circos plots were used to visualize V-J pairings, and MEME together with a custom motifSearch program was used to find CDR3 motifs. The OLGA algorithm was used to calculate the probability of generation of TCR sequences. A clonotype seen at both visits was called persistent, a clonotype seen only at the acute visit was called nonpersistent, and a clonotype seen only at convalescence was called de novo. An amino acid clonotype used by more than one donor was defined as a public TCR. TCRdb re-hosts the immuneACCESS table, in-frame sequences only. Its copies lack some clones; in the studies checked, an unresolved V gene accounts for under half of them, and the cause for the rest is not known. V, J and clone size were drawn from that table, and D and trimming were deduced from the DNA. Counted in this sample were a few thousand clones; about 25% of them appeared once. Approximately 44% of the sample belongs to the ten largest clones.

The rearrangement combines TRBV9 with TRBJ2-1; perhaps TRBD2 is the D gene, with 7 bases matching. The source is a woman under 30 with infectious mononucleosis caused by EBV. The material was EBV GLC epitope tetramer+ CD8+ T cells sorted from PBMCs, obtained during convalescence from infectious mononucleosis. The sample's cell subset or site label, in plain terms: CD8 T cells binding tetramer with EBV BMLF1 280-288 peptide (GLC-BM). CDR3 loop: CASSVEGGLWLFNEQFF. In nucleotide form, the sequence is TGTGCCAGCAGCGTAGAGGGGGGGCTCTGGCTCTTCAATGAGCAGTTCTTC. The variable domain in full, with residues beyond the CDR3 obtained from the reference TRBV9 and TRBJ2-1 genes, is DSGVTQTPKHLITATGQRVTLRCSPRSGDLSVYWYQQSLDQGLQFLIQYYNGEERAKGNILERFSAQQFPDLHSELNLSSLELGDSALYFCASSVEGGLWLFNEQFFGPGTRLTVL.